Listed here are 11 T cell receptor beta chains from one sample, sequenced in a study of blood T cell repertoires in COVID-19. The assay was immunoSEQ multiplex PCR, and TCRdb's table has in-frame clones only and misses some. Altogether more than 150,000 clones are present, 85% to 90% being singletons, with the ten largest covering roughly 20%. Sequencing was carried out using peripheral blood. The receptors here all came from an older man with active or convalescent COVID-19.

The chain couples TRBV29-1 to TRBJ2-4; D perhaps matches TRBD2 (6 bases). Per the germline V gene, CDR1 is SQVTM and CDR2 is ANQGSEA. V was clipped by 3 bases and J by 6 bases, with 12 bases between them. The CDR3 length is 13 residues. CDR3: CSVEGGIGNIQYF. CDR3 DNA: TGCAGCGTTGAGGGCGGGATTGGAAACATTCAGTACTTC.

Written as DNA, the CDR3 is TGTGCCAGCAGCCCGGGACTTTGGGGGTATGGCTACACCTTC. Translation gives CASSPGLWGYGYTF. The chain employs TRBV11-2 and TRBJ1-2, with D perhaps matching TRBD1 (5 bases). V was clipped by 5 bases and J by 5 bases, with 15 bases between them. The germline V gene has CDR1 SGHAT and CDR2 FQNNGV. CDR3 size: 14 residues.

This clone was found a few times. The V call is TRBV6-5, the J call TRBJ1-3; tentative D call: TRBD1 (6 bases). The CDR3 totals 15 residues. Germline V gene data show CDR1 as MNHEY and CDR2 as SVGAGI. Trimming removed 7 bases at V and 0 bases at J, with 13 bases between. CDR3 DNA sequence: TGTGCCAGCATCGACAGGACCCTCTCTGGAAACACCATATATTTT. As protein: CASIDRTLSGNTIYF.

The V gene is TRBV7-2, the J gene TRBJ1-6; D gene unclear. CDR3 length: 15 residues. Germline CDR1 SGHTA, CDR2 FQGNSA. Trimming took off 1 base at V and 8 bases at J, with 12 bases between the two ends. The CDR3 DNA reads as TGTGCCAGCAGCTTAGTCCGGGAGCGGGATTCACCCCTCCACTTT. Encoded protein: CASSLVRERDSPLHF.

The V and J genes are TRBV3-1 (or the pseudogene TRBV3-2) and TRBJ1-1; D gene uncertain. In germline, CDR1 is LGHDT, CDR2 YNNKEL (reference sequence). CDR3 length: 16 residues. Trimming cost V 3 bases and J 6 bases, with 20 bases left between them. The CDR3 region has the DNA TGTGCCAGCAGCCACCCCAAAGGAGGTGAGAATTCTGAAGCTTTCTTT. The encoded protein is CASSHPKGGENSEAFF.

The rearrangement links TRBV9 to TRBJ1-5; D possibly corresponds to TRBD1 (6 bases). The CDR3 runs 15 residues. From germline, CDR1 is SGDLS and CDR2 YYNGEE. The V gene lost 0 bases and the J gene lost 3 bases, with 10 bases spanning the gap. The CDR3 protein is CASSVDGTYNQPQHF. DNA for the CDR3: TGTGCCAGCAGCGTAGACGGGACATACAATCAGCCCCAGCATTTT. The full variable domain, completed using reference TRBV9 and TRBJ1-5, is DSGVTQTPKHLITATGQRVTLRCSPRSGDLSVYWYQQSLDQGLQFLIQYYNGEERAKGNILERFSAQQFPDLHSELNLSSLELGDSALYFCASSVDGTYNQPQHFGDGTRLSIL.

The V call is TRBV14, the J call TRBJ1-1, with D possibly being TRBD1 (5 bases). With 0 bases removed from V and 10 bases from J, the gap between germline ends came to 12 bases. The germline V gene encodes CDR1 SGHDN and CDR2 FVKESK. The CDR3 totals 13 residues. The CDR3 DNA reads TGTGCCAGCAGCCAAGATACATACAGGTTAGCTTTCTTT. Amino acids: CASSQDTYRLAFF.

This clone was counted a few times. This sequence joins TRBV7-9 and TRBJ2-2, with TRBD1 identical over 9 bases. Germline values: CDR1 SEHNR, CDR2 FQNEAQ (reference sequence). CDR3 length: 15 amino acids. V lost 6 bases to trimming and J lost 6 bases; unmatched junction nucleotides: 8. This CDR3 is CASRPGQGESGELFF. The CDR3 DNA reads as TGTGCCAGCAGACCGGGACAGGGAGAATCCGGGGAGCTGTTTTTT.

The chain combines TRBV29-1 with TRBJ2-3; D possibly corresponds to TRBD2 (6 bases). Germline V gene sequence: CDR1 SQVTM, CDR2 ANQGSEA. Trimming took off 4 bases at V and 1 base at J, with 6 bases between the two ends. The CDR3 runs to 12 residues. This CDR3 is CSVAGGTDTQYF. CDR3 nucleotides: TGCAGCGTTGCGGGGGGCACAGATACGCAGTATTTT.

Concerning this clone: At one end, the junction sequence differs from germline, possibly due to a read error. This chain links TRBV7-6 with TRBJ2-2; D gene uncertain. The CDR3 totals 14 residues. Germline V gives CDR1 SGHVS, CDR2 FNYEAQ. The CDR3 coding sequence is TGTGCCAGCAGTTTAGACATTATGTCCGGGGAGCTGTTTTTT. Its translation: CASSLDIMSGELFF.

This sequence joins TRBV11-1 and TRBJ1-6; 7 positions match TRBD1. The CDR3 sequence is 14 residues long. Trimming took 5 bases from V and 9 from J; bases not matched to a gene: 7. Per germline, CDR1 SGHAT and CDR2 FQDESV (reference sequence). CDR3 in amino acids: CASSPQGIGSPLHF. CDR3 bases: TGTGCCAGCAGCCCACAGGGGATTGGTTCACCCCTCCACTTT.